The rows below give T cell receptor beta chains drawn from one sample of a study of neoadjuvant anti-PD-1 for oral cavity cancer. Some clones are missing from TCRdb's copy, which holds only in-frame ones; the method was immunoSEQ multiplex PCR. The table shows around 31,000 clones, with about 87% occurring only once. The sample consisted of PBMCs, taken before nivolumab (anti-PD-1) treatment. The receptors stem from a person aged 40-85 years with oral cavity squamous cell carcinoma. Each CDR3 is given with its conserved first and last residue. Each record gives: clone size, J gene, V gene, D gene, CDR3 protein, CDR3 DNA. D genes are given only for firm matches. Clone size is given for some rows only: seen once, a few or many times, or a class if the clone is expanded.

NA,TRBJ2-7,TRBV4-1,NA,CASSQTGTASYEQYF,TGCGCCAGCAGCCAAACCGGGACGGCCTCCTACGAGCAGTACTTC
NA,TRBJ2-3,TRBV4-3,TRBD1,CASSQERTGGTDTQYF,TGCGCCAGCAGCCAAGAGAGGACAGGTGGCACAGATACGCAGTATTTT
NA,TRBJ2-2,TRBV5-1,NA,CASSPGGSGTGGELFF,TGCGCCAGCAGCCCGGGCGGCAGTGGGACCGGCGGGGAGCTGTTTTTT
NA,TRBJ1-2,TRBV6-5,TRBD1,CASSPGGRYGYTF,TGTGCCAGCAGCCCAGGGGGCAGATATGGCTACACCTTC
NA,TRBJ1-1,TRBV11-1,NA,CASSHGGTPQRDTEAFF,TGTGCCAGCAGCCACGGCGGGACCCCTCAAAGGGACACTGAAGCTTTCTTT
NA,TRBJ1-1,TRBV30,NA,CAWSGSYTEAFF,TGTGCCTGGAGTGGGTCATACACTGAAGCTTTCTTT
NA,TRBJ1-2,TRBV4-3,NA,CASSQEGEGGAGGYTF,TGCGCCAGCAGCCAAGAGGGTGAAGGGGGTGCGGGTGGCTACACCTTC
NA,TRBJ1-3,TRBV7-2,NA,CASSRSGNTIYF,TGTGCCAGCAGCCGCTCTGGAAACACCATATATTTT
few,TRBJ2-2,TRBV2,TRBD1,CASDRDRVTGELFF,TGTGCCAGCGACCGGGACAGGGTCACCGGGGAGCTGTTTTTT
NA,TRBJ2-2,TRBV27,TRBD1,CASSLSPQGPGELFF,TGTGCCAGCAGTTTATCCCCACAGGGGCCCGGGGAGCTGTTTTTT
NA,TRBJ1-2,TRBV5-1,TRBD1,CASSPSTGSYGYTF,TGCGCCAGCAGCCCCTCGACAGGGAGTTATGGCTACACCTTC
NA,TRBJ1-2,TRBV2,NA,CATRRGGPEGYTF,TGTGCCACCCGGCGGGGTGGGCCCGAGGGCTACACCTTC
NA,TRBJ2-7,TRBV5-4,TRBD1,CASSLDRGTYEQYF,TGTGCCAGCAGCTTGGACAGGGGCACCTACGAGCAGTACTTC
NA,TRBJ2-7,TRBV7-2,TRBD2,CASSLAAGGPEQYF,TGTGCCAGCAGCTTAGCAGCGGGGGGGCCGGAGCAGTACTTC
NA,TRBJ2-2,TRBV9,NA,CASSVEDTYTGELFF,TGTGCCAGCAGCGTAGAGGACACGTACACCGGGGAGCTGTTTTTT
NA,TRBJ2-7,TRBV6-5,NA,CASSYQLEGYEQYF,TGTGCCAGCAGTTACCAATTAGAGGGCTACGAGCAGTACTTC
NA,TRBJ2-5,TRBV27,NA,CASSLSISEGTQYF,TGTGCCAGCAGTTTATCGATAAGCGAGGGGACCCAGTACTTC
NA,TRBJ2-5,TRBV27,TRBD2,CASSFLAGQETQYF,TGTGCCAGCAGTTTCCTAGCGGGACAAGAGACCCAGTACTTC
NA,TRBJ2-3,TRBV6-5,TRBD1,CASSWRSQGATDTQYF,TGTGCCAGCAGTTGGCGCTCACAGGGGGCCACAGATACGCAGTATTTT
NA,TRBJ2-7,TRBV15,NA,CATSGDSYEQYF,TGTGCCACCTCAGGGGACTCCTACGAGCAGTACTTC
NA,TRBJ2-3,TRBV5-4,NA,CASSLGVGLRTDTQYF,TGTGCCAGCAGCTTGGGGGTAGGACTACGCACAGATACGCAGTATTTT
NA,TRBJ1-2,TRBV6-5,TRBD1,CASSYSDRGLNYGYTF,TGTGCCAGCAGTTACTCGGACAGGGGGCTTAACTATGGCTACACCTTC
few,TRBJ2-5,TRBV10-1,NA,CASSESGVPETQYF,TGCGCCAGCAGTGAGTCGGGTGTGCCTGAGACCCAGTACTTC
once,TRBJ2-4,TRBV4-3,NA,CASSLTTRNIQYF,TGCGCCAGCAGCCTGACCACTAGAAACATTCAGTACTTC
few,TRBJ2-5,TRBV7-2,TRBD2,CATAWGAGGQETQYF,TGTGCCACCGCGTGGGGAGCGGGGGGCCAAGAGACCCAGTACTTC
NA,TRBJ2-5,TRBV7-8,NA,CASSAGFQETQYF,TGTGCCAGCAGTGCAGGGTTTCAAGAGACCCAGTACTTC
NA,TRBJ2-2,TRBV7-2,TRBD2,CASSELAGGNTGELFF,TGTGCCAGCAGCGAACTAGCGGGGGGGAACACCGGGGAGCTGTTTTTT
NA,TRBJ1-1,TRBV11-2,TRBD1,CASSINRGRSTEAFF,TGTGCCAGCAGCATAAACAGGGGGCGAAGCACTGAAGCTTTCTTT
few,TRBJ1-1,TRBV13,NA,CASSGPEQYFLVNTEAFF,TGTGCCAGCAGCGGCCCGGAACAATATTTTCTAGTGAACACTGAAGCTTTCTTT
NA,TRBJ1-5,TRBV28,TRBD1,CASGTGPIEPQHF,TGTGCCAGCGGGACAGGACCGATTGAGCCCCAGCATTTT
NA,TRBJ1-2,TRBV2,NA,CASSDLTKNNYGYTF,TGTGCCAGCAGTGATCTCACAAAGAATAACTATGGCTACACCTTC
NA,TRBJ1-1,TRBV6-6,NA,CASSYEWGTEAFF,TGTGCCAGCAGTTACGAGTGGGGCACTGAAGCTTTCTTT